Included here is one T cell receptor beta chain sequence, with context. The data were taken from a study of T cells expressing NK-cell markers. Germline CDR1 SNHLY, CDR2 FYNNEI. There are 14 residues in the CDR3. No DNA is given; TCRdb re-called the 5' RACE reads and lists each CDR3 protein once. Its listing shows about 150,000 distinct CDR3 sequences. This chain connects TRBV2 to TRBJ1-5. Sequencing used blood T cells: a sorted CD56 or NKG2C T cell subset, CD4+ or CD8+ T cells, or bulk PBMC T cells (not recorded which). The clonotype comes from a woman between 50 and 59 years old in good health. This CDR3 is CASSGEGSNQPQHF.